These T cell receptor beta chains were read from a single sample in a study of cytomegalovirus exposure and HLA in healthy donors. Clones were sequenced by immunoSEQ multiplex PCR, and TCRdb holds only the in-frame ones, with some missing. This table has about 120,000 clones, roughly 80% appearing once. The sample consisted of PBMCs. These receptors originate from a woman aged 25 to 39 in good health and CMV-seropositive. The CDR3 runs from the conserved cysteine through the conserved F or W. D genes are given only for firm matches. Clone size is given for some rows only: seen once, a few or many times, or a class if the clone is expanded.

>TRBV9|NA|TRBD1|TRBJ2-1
TGTGCCAGCAGCGTCCTGGGACAGGGTATAAATGAGCAGTTCTTC
CASSVLGQGINEQFF
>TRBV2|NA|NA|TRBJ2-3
TGTGCCAGCAACTCCCAGGGAACAGATACGCAGTATTTT
CASNSQGTDTQYF
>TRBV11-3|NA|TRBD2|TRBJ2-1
TGTGCCAGCAGCTCTAGCGGGGGGGCCGGGGTGAATGAGCAGTTCTTC
CASSSSGGAGVNEQFF
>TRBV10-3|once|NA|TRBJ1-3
TGTGCCATCAGTGAGCTTCACACCCAGACAGGAAACACCATATATTTT
CAISELHTQTGNTIYF
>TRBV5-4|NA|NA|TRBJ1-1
TGTGCCAGCAGCCCTGGGGAGGCGAACACTGAAGCTTTCTTT
CASSPGEANTEAFF
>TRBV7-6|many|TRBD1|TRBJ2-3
TGTGCCAGCAGCCTCGGACAGGGGATAGGGGTAGGCACAGATACGCAGTATTTT
CASSLGQGIGVGTDTQYF
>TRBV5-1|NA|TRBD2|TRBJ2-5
TGCGCCAGCAGCTTGGAACCGATCGGGGGGGGAGAGACCCAGTACTTC
CASSLEPIGGGETQYF
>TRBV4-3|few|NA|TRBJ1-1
TGCGCCAGCAGCCAAGACCCGGGAATGGGGACTGAAGCTTTCTTT
CASSQDPGMGTEAFF
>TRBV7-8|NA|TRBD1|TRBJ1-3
TGTGCCAGCAGCTTATATTGGCAGGGGGGATTTGGAAACACCATATATTTT
CASSLYWQGGFGNTIYF
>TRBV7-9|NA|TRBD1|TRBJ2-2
TGTGCCAGCAGCTTAGAGGGGGCCCGGACCGGGGAGCTGTTTTTT
CASSLEGARTGELFF
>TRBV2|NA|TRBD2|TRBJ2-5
TGTGCCAGCAGTGAAGCGATCGGGGGGGTTGGGACCCAGTACTTC
CASSEAIGGVGTQYF
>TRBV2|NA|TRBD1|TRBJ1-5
TGTGCCAGCAGGAAGACAGGGGTTGCGAATCAGCCCCAGCATTTT
CASRKTGVANQPQHF
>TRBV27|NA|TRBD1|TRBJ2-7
TGTGCCAGCAGTCACCTACAGGGGTTAAAGAACGAGCAGTACTTC
CASSHLQGLKNEQYF
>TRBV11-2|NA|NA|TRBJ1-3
TGTGCCAGCAGCTCCAACAGGGATAGAAACACCATATATTTT
CASSSNRDRNTIYF
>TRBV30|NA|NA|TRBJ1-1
TGTGCCTGGACCCTCCTGAACACTGAAGCTTTCTTT
CAWTLLNTEAFF
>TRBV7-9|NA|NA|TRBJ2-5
TGTTCCAGCAGCTTAGGACAGCTCGGGGGTACTGAGACCCAGTACTTC
CSSSLGQLGGTETQYF
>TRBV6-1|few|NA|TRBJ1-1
TGTGCCAGCAATCGGGGAAACACTGAAGCTTTCTTT
CASNRGNTEAFF
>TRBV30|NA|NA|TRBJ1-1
TGTGCCTGGAGTGTGGGAGGGACGAATCCTGAAGCTTTCTTT
CAWSVGGTNPEAFF
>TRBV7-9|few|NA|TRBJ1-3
TGTGCCAGCAGCTTAGTCACGGTCTCTGGAAACACCATATATTTT
CASSLVTVSGNTIYF
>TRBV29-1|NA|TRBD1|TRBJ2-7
TGCAGCGTTGGTCCGGGACAGAGTTACGAGCAGTACTTC
CSVGPGQSYEQYF
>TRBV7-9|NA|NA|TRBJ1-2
TGTTCCAGCAGCTTATCAGCCCAGACAGGACACGGCTACACCTTC
CSSSLSAQTGHGYTF
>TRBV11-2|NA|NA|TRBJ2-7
TGTGCCAGCAGCTTAGGGGCCGTAGCGTACGAGCAGTACTTC
CASSLGAVAYEQYF
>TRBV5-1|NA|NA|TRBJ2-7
TGCGCCAGCAGCCCGAGTAGCCCAGGGGCGGACTACGAGCAGTACTTC
CASSPSSPGADYEQYF
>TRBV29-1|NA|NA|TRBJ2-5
TGCAGCGTCAAAACCTGGCGGAGAGAGACCCAGTACTTC
CSVKTWRRETQYF
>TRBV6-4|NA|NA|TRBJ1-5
TGTGCCAGCAGTGAGTCCCCGGGTAGCAATCAGCCCCAGCATTTT
CASSESPGSNQPQHF
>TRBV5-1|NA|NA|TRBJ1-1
TGCGCCAGCAGCTTGGTGACAGCGATGAACACTGAAGCTTTCTTT
CASSLVTAMNTEAFF
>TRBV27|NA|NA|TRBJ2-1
TGTGCCAGCAGTTTAAAACCAGGGACTCCGGGGCCCTACAATGAGCAGTTCTTC
CASSLKPGTPGPYNEQFF
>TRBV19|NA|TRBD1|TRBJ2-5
TGTGCCAGTAGTCCCATTACAGGGGGCATCTACCAAGAGACCCAGTACTTC
CASSPITGGIYQETQYF
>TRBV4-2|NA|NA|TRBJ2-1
TGTGCCAGCAGCCAGCCAGGACAGAACGGTCCCTACAATGAGCAGTTCTTC
CASSQPGQNGPYNEQFF
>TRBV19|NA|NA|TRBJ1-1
TGTGCCAGTAGTAGTCGATTAGCCGAAGCTTTCTTT
CASSSRLAEAFF
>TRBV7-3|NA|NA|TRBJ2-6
TGTGCCAGCAGCCCCCAGGCCGCACCTGGGGCCAACGTCCTGACTTTC
CASSPQAAPGANVLTF
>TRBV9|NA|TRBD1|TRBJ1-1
TGTGCCAGCAGTGAAAGGACAGGTTTGAACACTGAAGCTTTCTTT
CASSERTGLNTEAFF
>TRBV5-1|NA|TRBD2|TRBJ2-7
TGCGCCAGCAGCTTGGGAGAGCGGGGGAGCTCCTACGAGCAGTACTTC
CASSLGERGSSYEQYF